Listed below are T cell receptor beta chains from one sample, sequenced in a study of OX40 agonist ivuxolimab in advanced cancers. Some clones are missing from TCRdb's copy, which holds only in-frame ones; the method was immunoSEQ multiplex PCR. The sample has tens of thousands of clones; 80% to 95% are singletons. Sequences were derived from CD4+ or CD8+ T cells sorted from blood, sampled in a trial of the OX40 agonist ivuxolimab. Every receptor here comes from an adult with an advanced solid tumor such as melanoma, head and neck, liver or kidney cancer. Both conserved end residues are part of each CDR3. A D gene is named only where the DNA matches it firmly. Size values are once, few and many counts, or a class for expanded clones, and some rows have none.

abundance | j_gene | d_gene | v_gene | CDR3nt | CDR3aa
NA | TRBJ1-1 | NA | TRBV2 | TGTGCCAGCAGTGAAGTCGGTCGATCTGGGAATTCTGAAGCTTTCTTT | CASSEVGRSGNSEAFF
NA | TRBJ2-7 | NA | TRBV6-5 | TGTGCCAGCAGTTCCACCTACGAGCAGTACTTC | CASSSTYEQYF
NA | TRBJ2-7 | NA | TRBV11-2 | TGTGCCAGCAGCGAAGGGGGTCTCCCCTACGAGCAGTACTTC | CASSEGGLPYEQYF
NA | TRBJ2-2 | NA | TRBV5-4 | TGTGCCAGCAGCTTCCCCGGGACAAACCCCGGGGAGCTGTTTTTT | CASSFPGTNPGELFF
NA | TRBJ2-7 | NA | TRBV18 | TGTGCCAGCTCACCACAGGCGGACGAGCAGTACTTC | CASSPQADEQYF
NA | TRBJ1-5 | TRBD1 | TRBV18 | TGTGCCAGCTCATCTCTGGAGACCGGACAGGGGGGTTCTCAGCCCCAGCATTTT | CASSSLETGQGGSQPQHF
NA | TRBJ1-3 | NA | TRBV19 | TGTGCCACCGGGGCGGCAGGGAGAAACACCATATATTTT | CATGAAGRNTIYF
NA | TRBJ2-7 | NA | TRBV6-5 | TGTGCCAGCAGTTACTCCCAGGGAGGCTCCTACGAGCAGTACTTC | CASSYSQGGSYEQYF
NA | TRBJ1-2 | NA | TRBV6-5 | TGTGCCAGCAGTTACGGGTCGGACACAGGGTATGGCTACACCTTC | CASSYGSDTGYGYTF
once | TRBJ2-2 | NA | TRBV2 | TGTGCCAGCAGAGACCGCGGACTGACCGGCGAGGCCGGGGAGCTGTTTTTT | CASRDRGLTGEAGELFF
NA | TRBJ2-5 | NA | TRBV28 | TGTGCCAGCAGTTCCGGGCTGGAGACCCAGTACTTC | CASSSGLETQYF
NA | TRBJ1-2 | NA | TRBV2 | TGTGCCAGCAGTGAAGGCAGGAGCTATGGCTACACCTTC | CASSEGRSYGYTF
once | TRBJ2-3 | TRBD2 | TRBV9 | TGTGCCAGCAGCGTCGGGACTAGCGGGGGACTCACAGATACGCAGTATTTT | CASSVGTSGGLTDTQYF
NA | TRBJ2-2 | NA | TRBV27 | TGTGCCAGCAGTTATGAGCGGATCACCGGGGAGCTGTTTTTT | CASSYERITGELFF
NA | TRBJ2-3 | TRBD2 | TRBV27 | TGTGCCAGCAGTTTCTCTACAAGGGGCGGCGGGGGAGATACGCAGTATTTT | CASSFSTRGGGGDTQYF